This is a list of T cell receptor beta chains from one sample in a study of T cells in localized non-small cell lung cancer. Sequenced by immunoSEQ multiplex PCR; TCRdb stores in-frame clones only, minus some. The sample carries about 3,700 clones, around 23% recorded once. The specimen was lung tumor tissue, collected before any cancer treatment. All receptors derive from a woman between 40 and 69 years old with stage I lung adenocarcinoma. Each CDR3 is given with its conserved first and last residue. The D gene is left open where the match is weak. Clone sizes are given selectively: once, few, many, or a class where the clone is expanded.

medium-sized | TRBJ2-7 | TRBD1 | TRBV6-8 | CASRNDRGVYEQYF | TGTGCCAGCAGAAACGACAGGGGGGTTTACGAGCAGTACTTC
medium-sized | TRBJ1-1 | . | TRBV9 | CASRFQNTEAFF | TGTGCCAGCCGGTTCCAGAACACTGAAGCTTTCTTT
. | TRBJ2-2 | TRBD2 | TRBV11-3 | CASSTLGRGVAGELFF | TGTGCCAGCAGCACCCTTGGGCGGGGGGTGGCCGGGGAGCTGTTTTTT
. | TRBJ2-7 | . | TRBV10-3 | CASRVRGQGDEQYF | TGTGCCAGCCGGGTTCGGGGCCAAGGCGACGAGCAGTACTTC
few | TRBJ2-7 | TRBD2 | TRBV19 | CASSSLAGASSEQYF | TGTGCCAGTAGTTCACTAGCGGGAGCTTCAAGCGAGCAGTACTTC
medium-sized | TRBJ2-2 | TRBD2 | TRBV6-8 | CASKLAGAAVGTGELFF | TGTGCCAGCAAACTAGCGGGGGCTGCCGTGGGCACCGGGGAGCTGTTTTTT
medium-sized | TRBJ2-7 | . | TRBV9 | CASRGYRGGSYEQYF | TGTGCCAGCAGAGGGTACAGGGGAGGCTCCTACGAGCAGTACTTC
. | TRBJ1-1 | . | TRBV6-8 | CASSQQGNTEAFF | TGTGCCAGCAGCCAACAGGGAAACACTGAAGCTTTCTTT
few | TRBJ1-1 | . | TRBV4-1 | CASHEQAPNTEAFF | TGCGCCAGCCATGAACAGGCCCCTAACACTGAAGCTTTCTTT
. | TRBJ2-1 | . | TRBV11-3 | CASSSPQRVYNEQFF | TGTGCCAGCAGCTCCCCACAGCGGGTCTACAATGAGCAGTTCTTC
. | TRBJ1-3 | . | TRBV18 | CASSPRTANSGNTIYF | TGTGCCAGCTCACCTAGGACAGCCAACTCTGGAAACACCATATATTTT
. | TRBJ2-3 | . | TRBV5-1 | CASSRTTGTDTQYF | TGCGCCAGCAGTCGGACTACCGGCACAGATACGCAGTATTTT
. | TRBJ2-7 | . | TRBV28 | CAAKRRGLSYEQYF | TGTGCCGCCAAACGCCGTGGACTCTCCTACGAGCAGTACTTC
. | TRBJ1-5 | . | TRBV23-1 | CASSLEGDKPQHF | TGCGCCAGCAGCTTGGAGGGTGACAAACCCCAGCATTTT
few | TRBJ2-5 | . | TRBV11-3 | CASSQQHGQETQYF | TGTGCCAGCAGCCAACAGCACGGACAAGAGACCCAGTACTTC
medium-sized | TRBJ2-1 | . | TRBV15 | CATGIELVGNEQFF | TGTGCCACCGGGATAGAACTAGTTGGAAATGAGCAGTTCTTC
few | TRBJ2-7 | . | TRBV5-1 | CASSLGTDRKLSYEQYF | TGCGCCAGCAGCTTGGGTACAGACAGGAAACTCTCCTACGAGCAGTACTTC
medium-sized | TRBJ2-3 | TRBD2 | TRBV11-3 | CASSLRGTSPGVFDTQYF | TGTGCCAGCAGCTTAAGGGGGACTAGCCCGGGAGTGTTCGATACGCAGTATTTT
medium-sized | TRBJ1-1 | . | TRBV11-3 | CASSLARANTEAFF | TGTGCCAGCAGCTTGGCGAGGGCGAACACTGAAGCTTTCTTT
. | TRBJ1-2 | . | TRBV10-3 | CAISESKGVHGYTF | TGTGCCATCAGTGAGTCTAAGGGTGTACATGGCTACACCTTC
few | TRBJ1-1 | TRBD1 | TRBV11-3 | CASSLGLRDRGTGRRTEAFF | TGTGCCAGCAGCTTGGGCCTCCGGGACAGGGGAACAGGAAGGCGAACTGAAGCTTTCTTT
medium-sized | TRBJ2-3 | TRBD2 | TRBV11-3 | CASSLPTSGGSTDTQYF | TGTGCCAGCAGCTTACCTACTAGCGGGGGAAGCACAGATACGCAGTATTTT
. | TRBJ2-1 | TRBD2 | TRBV11-3 | CASPGLAGAYNEQFF | TGTGCCAGCCCGGGACTAGCGGGGGCCTACAATGAGCAGTTCTTC
. | TRBJ1-1 | TRBD1 | TRBV6-8 | CAISSQGTVGTEAFF | TGTGCCATCAGCTCACAGGGGACTGTGGGCACTGAAGCTTTCTTT
few | TRBJ2-7 | . | TRBV7-1 | CASSLALEYEQYF | TGTGCCAGCAGCTTAGCGCTCGAATACGAGCAGTACTTC
large | TRBJ1-1 | . | TRBV15 | CATSRDPEAIEAFF | TGTGCCACCAGCAGAGATCCGGAAGCCATTGAAGCTTTCTTT
few | TRBJ1-1 | . | TRBV29-1 | CSVGKGDTEAFF | TGCAGCGTTGGTAAGGGGGACACTGAAGCTTTCTTT
. | TRBJ2-7 | TRBD1 | TRBV19 | CASSIAGRGRFYEQYF | TGTGCCAGTAGTATAGCAGGCAGGGGGCGTTTCTACGAGCAGTACTTC
. | TRBJ2-3 | TRBD2 | TRBV18 | CASSPKGTSGVRGTDTQYF | TGTGCCAGCTCACCGAAGGGGACTAGCGGGGTTAGAGGCACAGATACGCAGTATTTT
few | TRBJ2-7 | TRBD1 | TRBV19 | CASSPRDRAWAEQYF | TGTGCCAGTAGTCCCCGGGACAGGGCATGGGCAGAGCAGTACTTC
few | TRBJ1-2 | TRBD1 | TRBV16 | CASSQLGGQGAGYTF | TGTGCCAGCAGCCAATTGGGAGGACAGGGGGCTGGCTACACCTTC
. | TRBJ2-7 | . | TRBV10-3 | CAISESWLGSYPAGQYF | TGTGCCATCAGTGAGTCTTGGTTGGGGAGCTACCCCGCTGGGCAGTACTTC
. | TRBJ2-7 | TRBD2 | TRBV5-1 | CASSWGTSDIYEQYF | TGCGCCAGCAGCTGGGGGACTAGCGATATTTACGAGCAGTACTTC
. | TRBJ2-7 | TRBD2 | TRBV5-1 | CASQGVAGGSEQYF | TGCGCCAGCCAGGGGGTAGCGGGAGGATCCGAGCAGTACTTC
few | TRBJ2-1 | . | TRBV11-3 | CASSHGTPYNEQFF | TGTGCCAGCAGCCACGGGACTCCCTACAATGAGCAGTTCTTC
few | TRBJ1-5 | . | TRBV7-2 | CASSLGFNQPQHF | TGTGCCAGCAGCTTAGGATTCAATCAGCCCCAGCATTTT
. | TRBJ2-3 | TRBD2 | TRBV19 | CASRDGALAGSDTQYF | TGTGCCAGTAGGGATGGGGCCCTAGCGGGGTCAGATACGCAGTATTTT
. | TRBJ1-2 | TRBD1 | TRBV11-3 | CASSLQDRGNYGYTF | TGTGCCAGCAGCCTCCAGGACAGGGGGAACTATGGCTACACCTTC
few | TRBJ2-3 | . | TRBV4-1 | CASSNRDVSTDTQYF | TGCGCCAGCAGCAACCGGGACGTTAGCACAGATACGCAGTATTTT
few | TRBJ2-2 | . | TRBV7-8 | CASSVRATGELFF | TGTGCCAGCAGTGTCAGGGCCACCGGGGAGCTGTTTTTT
medium-sized | TRBJ2-7 | TRBD2 | TRBV9 | CASRTSEPYEQYF | TGTGCCAGCAGGACTAGCGAGCCTTACGAGCAGTACTTC
. | TRBJ2-3 | . | TRBV11-3 | CASSLMTVQGADTQYF | TGTGCCAGCAGCTTGATGACAGTCCAAGGGGCAGATACGCAGTATTTT
. | TRBJ2-7 | . | TRBV19 | CASSPQTGPYEQYF | TGTGCCAGTAGTCCCCAGACAGGTCCATACGAGCAGTACTTC
. | TRBJ2-3 | TRBD2 | TRBV29-1 | CSVDSAGLAGRGDTQYF | TGCAGCGTTGATTCAGCGGGACTAGCGGGAAGGGGAGATACGCAGTATTTT
. | TRBJ2-5 | TRBD2 | TRBV9 | CASSVGPTSGRVRETQYF | TGTGCCAGCAGCGTAGGCCCTACTAGCGGGAGGGTTCGGGAGACCCAGTACTTC
. | TRBJ2-2 | TRBD1 | TRBV23-1 | CASSHSGTALNTGELFF | TGCGCCAGCAGTCATTCAGGGACAGCTTTGAACACCGGGGAGCTGTTTTTT
. | TRBJ2-5 | . | TRBV19 | CASSIQGFQETQYF | TGTGCCAGTAGTATTCAAGGTTTCCAAGAGACCCAGTACTTC
. | TRBJ2-7 | TRBD2 | TRBV9 | CASSDLGTSSYEQYF | TGTGCCAGCAGTGATCTGGGGACTAGCTCCTACGAGCAGTACTTC
. | TRBJ1-2 | . | TRBV9 | CASSVDHYGYTF | TGTGCCAGCAGCGTAGATCACTATGGCTACACCTTC
. | TRBJ1-2 | . | TRBV18 | CASSPPLIDNYGYTF | TGTGCCAGCTCACCTCCGCTAATTGACAACTATGGCTACACCTTC
. | TRBJ1-1 | . | TRBV11-3 | CASSRLFPYWNTEAFF | TGTGCCAGCAGCCGACTATTCCCCTATTGGAACACTGAAGCTTTCTTT
few | TRBJ2-5 | . | TRBV9 | CASRVPPSYLYF | TGTGCCAGCAGAGTACCCCCTAGCTACCTATACTTC
. | TRBJ2-5 | . | TRBV9 | CASSLFLGEETQYF | TGTGCCAGCAGCCTTTTTTTAGGGGAGGAGACCCAGTACTTC
medium-sized | TRBJ1-2 | TRBD1 | TRBV29-1 | CSVVLTGRGNGYTF | TGCAGCGTCGTGCTGACAGGGAGAGGAAATGGCTACACCTTC
few | TRBJ1-5 | TRBD1 | TRBV29-1 | CSVDGGQGSPQHF | TGCAGCGTTGATGGGGGACAGGGATCGCCCCAGCATTTT